Each of the 29 T cell receptor beta chains below was sequenced from the same sample in a study of tumor and adjacent non-tumor tissue in lung cancer. The template was RNA from unsorted bulk tissue. This non-tumor lung sample came from over 3 cm beyond the tumor edge. A modified ARM-PCR protocol with three rounds of nested PCR amplified TCRbeta. MiXCR, applied by TCRdb to the multiplex PCR reads, yields one record per CDR3 protein. The repertoire includes tens of thousands of distinct CDR3 sequences, nearly 70% of them detected once, and about 30% sits in the top ten. Sequencing used distant non-tumor lung tissue. The receptors originated from a woman in her fifties or sixties with non-small cell lung cancer.

With regard to this clonotype: The junction shows a germline mismatch at one end, possibly a read error. The genes are TRBV12-3 or TRBV12-4 and TRBJ1-5, with D possibly matching TRBD1 (6 bases). This CDR3 has 16 residues. The CDR3 loop reads CASNLGGAYGNPPQHF. CDR3 DNA: TGTGCCAGCAATTTGGGGGGGGCTTATGGCAATCCGCCCCAGCATTTT.

As concerns this clonotype: The CDR3 end shows no conserved phenylalanine or tryptophan, and so a read error is likely. This chain joins TRBV6-2 or TRBV6-3 and TRBJ2-5; perhaps TRBD2 as D (6 bases). CDR3 length equals 16 residues. Germline V lookup: CDR1 MNHEY, CDR2 SVGEGT. CDR3: CTSSNLEGGDQETQYL. In DNA form, the CDR3 reads TGTACCAGCAGCAACCTCGAGGGCGGGGACCAAGAGACCCAGTACTTA.

This clonotype was observed once. A much larger clone lies one base from this, so it may be a read error. This chain uses TRBV20-1 with TRBJ2-4; the D gene is possibly TRBD2 (5 bases). Germline lookup yields CDR1 DFQATT and CDR2 SNEGSKA (reference sequence). There are 13 residues in the CDR3. The CDR3 is CSASVLAKIIQYF. CDR3 in DNA: TGCAGTGCTAGCGTCCTAGCCAAAATCATTCAGTACTTC.

The gene calls are TRBV20-1 and TRBJ2-1; D gene uncertain. This CDR3 contains 14 residues. Germline V gene lookup returns CDR1 DFQATT and CDR2 SNEGSKA (reference sequence). Trimming took off 0 bases at V and 6 bases at J, with 12 bases between the two ends. The CDR3 DNA follows: TGCAGTGCTAGAGATCTTGGCAGATTCAATGAGCAGTTCTTC. Protein: CSARDLGRFNEQFF.

This clonotype was seen a handful of times. The J gene is TRBJ2-7, the V gene TRBV11-2, with D maybe TRBD2 (6 bases). This CDR3 is built from 13 residues. The germline V and J ends were trimmed by 5 bases and 5 bases, with 13 bases remaining between them. Germline V gives CDR1 SGHAT, CDR2 FQNNGV. The CDR3 region is CASSIGLANEQYF. The CDR3 DNA is TGTGCCAGCAGCATAGGTCTAGCGAACGAGCAGTACTTC.

Note on this clonotype: The junction differs from germline at one of its ends, possibly a read error. The chain has TRBV6-1 and TRBJ1-1; TRBD1 agrees at 7 bases. Germline CDR1 reads MNHNS; CDR2 reads SASEGT. CDR3 length equals 14 residues. The CDR3 protein is CASSGRGRSYEAFF. CDR3 sequence (DNA): TGTGCCAGTAGTGGTAGGGGGCGCAGCTATGAAGCTTTCTTT.

This clonotype was counted a single time. One junction end disagrees with the germline gene, perhaps due to a read error. DNA for the CDR3: TGTGCCAGCGGTTTACAGGGGGATGAGCAGCACTTC. As protein: CASGLQGDEQHF. The chain links TRBV6-2 or TRBV6-3 to TRBJ2-1; 8 bases agree with TRBD1. The CDR3 is 12 residues long. Germline V lookup: CDR1 MNHEY, CDR2 SVGEGT.

This clonotype was observed many times. The chain links TRBV28 to TRBJ2-1; 8 nucleotides line up with TRBD2. This CDR3 spans 16 amino acids. Per the germline V gene, CDR1 is MDHEN and CDR2 is SYDVKM. V was clipped by 6 bases and J by 0 bases; unmatched bases: 7. This chain's CDR3 is CASSLSGGGSYNEQFF. CDR3 sequence (DNA): TGTGCCAGCAGCCTCTCGGGAGGGGGCTCCTACAATGAGCAGTTCTTC.

A remark on this clonotype: Compared with germline, one end of the junction differs, possibly owing to a read error. The chain employs TRBV14 and TRBJ2-7, with D unclear. The CDR3 is 18 residues long. CDR1 and CDR2 from the germline V gene are SGHDN and FVKESK. The CDR3 sequence is CVSSQDRGLADEWYEQYF. The DNA for the CDR3 is TGTGTCAGCAGCCAAGATCGTGGTTTAGCTGATGAATGGTACGAGCAGTACTTC. Filled out from reference TRBV14 and TRBJ2-7, the complete variable domain reads EAGVTQFPSHSVIEKGQTVTLRCDPISGHDNLYWYRRVMGKEIKFLLHFVKESKQDESGMPNNRFLAERTGGTYSTLKVQPAELEDSGVYFCVSSQDRGLADEWYEQYFGPGTRLTVT.

This clonotype was counted a single time. This rearrangement joins TRBV20-1 to TRBJ2-7, with a weak D call TRBD2 (6 bases). Germline CDR1 and CDR2: DFQATT and SNEGSKA (reference sequence). The CDR3 totals 16 residues. Between the trimmed V and J ends, which lost 1 base and 4 bases, there was a span of 20 bases. The CDR3 spells CSARGARTKSMYEQYF. CDR3 nucleotides: TGCAGTGCTAGAGGCGCGCGGACTAAAAGTATGTACGAGCAGTACTTC.

J is TRBJ1-2 and V is TRBV5-6; a weak D match, TRBD1 (6 bases). V lost 5 bases and J 3 bases, leaving 17 bases between the germline ends. The CDR3 consists of 15 residues. Germline V gives CDR1 SGHDT, CDR2 YYEEEE. The CDR3 sequence: CASRFGTWPDYGYTF. The CDR3 nucleotides are TGTGCCAGCAGATTCGGGACATGGCCTGACTATGGCTACACCTTC.

Concerning this clonotype: One junction end does not reproduce the germline sequence, and a read error may be involved. The chain links TRBV20-1 to TRBJ2-1; D ambiguous. CDR3 length: 14 amino acids. CDR1 and CDR2 from the germline V gene are DFQATT and SNEGSKA (reference sequence). The DNA of the CDR3 is TGTAGTGCGAGGAATTTTATATCCTACATTGAGCAGTTCTTC. This encodes CSARNFISYIEQFF.

On this clonotype itself: A much larger clonotype is one base distant, so this may be a read error. V is TRBV6-6 and J is TRBJ2-1, with 7 bases matching TRBD2. Germline trimming cut 1 base from V and 0 bases from J; bases unmatched to any gene: 3. The germline CDR1 and CDR2 sequences are MNHNY and SVGAGI (reference sequence). The CDR3 consists of 16 residues. DNA for the CDR3: TGTGCCAGCAGTTACTGGGAGCGGGGCTCCTACAATGAGCAGTTCTTC. Its translation: CASSYWERGSYNEQFF.

This clonotype was recorded only once. This may be a read error: a much more frequent sequence differs by one nucleotide. This rearrangement joins TRBV5-6 to TRBJ2-5; the D call may be TRBD1 or TRBD2 (5 bases each). The V gene's germline CDR1 is SGHDT and CDR2 YYEEEE. This CDR3 is built from 11 residues. The CDR3 DNA sequence: TGTGCCAGCAGCTTGGGAGGGACCCTGTACTTC. Its protein is CASSLGGTLYF. Drawing the rest from reference TRBV5-6 and TRBJ2-5, the complete variable domain is DAGVTQSPTHLIKTRGQQVTLRCSPKSGHDTVSWYQQALGQGPQFIFQYYEEEERQRGNFPDRFSGHQFPNYSSELNVNALLLGDSALYLCASSLGGTLYFGPGTRLLVL.

This clonotype showed up just a few times. This CDR3 fails to terminate in the conserved phenylalanine or tryptophan, so it likely reflects a read error. The rearrangement uses TRBV11-1 and TRBJ2-3, with D perhaps assigned TRBD1 or TRBD2 (5 bases each). The CDR3 sequence is 14 residues long. The germline gives CDR1 SGHAT, CDR2 FQDESV (reference sequence). The CDR3 DNA is TGTGCCAGCAGCGTAGCTAGAGGGGCTGATACGCAGTATTCT. Translation: CASSVARGADTQYS.

Points on this clonotype: An end of the junction does not agree with germline; a read error may underlie this. The chain employs TRBV10-3 and TRBJ2-7, with no clear D. Per the germline V gene, CDR1 is ENHRY and CDR2 is SYGVKD. There are 14 residues in the CDR3. The DNA of the CDR3 is TGTGCCATCAGTGAGTCGGCGTCGTCCTATGAGCATTACTTC. This translates into CAISESASSYEHYF.

This clonotype was observed a few times. Just one base apart from a much larger clone, this may be a read error. J is TRBJ1-5 and V is TRBV20-1; D is unclear. The CDR3 is made up of 14 amino acids. Germline V gene data show CDR1 as DFQATT and CDR2 as SNEGSKA (reference sequence). The germline V and J ends were trimmed by 2 bases and 11 bases, with 19 bases remaining between them. CDR3 region: CSARNDGEGWTQHF. The CDR3 bases are TGCAGTGCTAGAAATGACGGGGAGGGTTGGACCCAGCATTTT.

To note about this clonotype: This could be a read error, since a much larger clone is one nucleotide away. The genes are TRBV12-3 or TRBV12-4 and TRBJ1-5; D uncertain. This CDR3 contains 13 residues. CDR3 residues: CAGSLRSNQPQHF. The CDR3 DNA reads TGTGCCGGCAGTCTACGTAGCAATCAGCCCCAGCATTTT.

About this clonotype itself: Its ends do not fully match the called genes, so a read error is possible. The CDR3 is CASSPGHSGDEQLF. DNA for the CDR3: TGTGCCAGCAGTCCGGGACACTCAGGCGATGAGCAGTTATTC. V usage is TRBV12-3 or TRBV12-4 and J usage is TRBJ2-1; D perhaps matches TRBD1 (6 bases). The CDR3 contains 14 residues.

A few counts support this clonotype. The rearrangement uses TRBV11-2 and TRBJ2-7; no reliable D call. The V and J ends lost 2 bases and 7 bases respectively, with 12 bases between them. Germline V gene data show CDR1 as SGHAT and CDR2 as FQNNGV. CDR3 length equals 13 residues. The CDR3 here is CASSLTTGYEQYF. The CDR3 DNA sequence: TGTGCCAGCAGCTTAACGACTGGGTATGAGCAGTACTTC.

Details on this clonotype: Given a much more abundant clone one base away, this may be a read error. The chain employs TRBV28 and TRBJ2-1, with D unclear. CDR3 size: 16 residues. The V end was cut by 6 bases, the J end by 6 bases, with 21 bases between. Germline V gene sequence: CDR1 MDHEN, CDR2 SYDVKM. As DNA, the CDR3 is TGTGCCAGCAGACCCACGGGTAGGGTGGGTTTCAATGAGCAGTTCTTC. Amino acids: CASRPTGRVGFNEQFF.

The CDR3 spells CASTLNGISGNTIYF. The CDR3 nucleotides read TGTGCCAGCACCCTCAACGGGATCTCTGGAAACACCATATATTTT. The rearrangement uses TRBV28 and TRBJ1-3; D is uncertain. With 7 bases removed from V and 0 bases from J, the gap between germline ends came to 13 bases. Germline-derived CDR1 and CDR2 are MDHEN and SYDVKM. CDR3 size: 15 residues.

This clonotype was recorded once. Germline is not matched at one junction end, which may reflect a read error. The rearrangement uses TRBV11-2 and TRBJ2-7, with TRBD2 matching 7 bases. CDR1 is SGHAT and CDR2 is FQNNGV in the germline V gene. The CDR3 runs to 13 residues. The CDR3 sequence is CVSSLAAGYKQYF. The DNA of the CDR3 is TGTGTCAGCAGCCTAGCGGCTGGATACAAGCAGTACTTC.

Note on this clonotype: A much more abundant neighbour one base away suggests this may be a read error. The rearrangement uses TRBV5-1 and TRBJ2-1; no clear D. V lost 2 bases, J lost 9 bases, and 12 bases lay in between. CDR3 size: 13 residues. Germline V CDR1 and CDR2: SGHRS, YFSETQ. The CDR3 is CASSLSRISEQFF. DNA for the CDR3: TGCGCCAGCAGCTTATCTAGAATCAGTGAGCAGTTCTTC.

In the case of this clonotype: This may arise from a read error, as a much more abundant clone is one base away. The rearrangement links TRBV12-3 or TRBV12-4 to TRBJ2-3; a possible D gene is TRBD1 (6 bases). CDR3 length: 14 residues. The CDR3 loop reads CTSSSQGFTDTQYF. As DNA, the CDR3 is TGTACCAGCAGTTCCCAGGGGTTCACAGATACGCAGTATTTT.

This clonotype showed up just once. This sequence may be a read error, since a much larger clone differs from it by one base. The chain employs TRBV7-8 and TRBJ1-4, with unresolved D. The CDR3 covers 17 residues. CDR1 SGHVS and CDR2 FQNEAQ come from the germline V gene. Trimming stripped 2 bases from V and 0 bases from J, with 13 bases between. The CDR3 loop is CASSLREMSATNEKLFF. The CDR3, as DNA: TGTGCCAGCAGCTTAAGAGAGATGTCGGCAACTAATGAAAAACTGTTTTTT.

This clonotype showed up many times. The chain employs TRBV5-5 and TRBJ1-5, with 9 bases lining up with TRBD1. This CDR3 has 14 residues. Trimming took 3 bases from V and 4 from J; bases not matched to a gene: 2. Germline CDR1 and CDR2: SGHKS and YYEKEE (reference sequence). The CDR3 DNA follows: TGTGCCAGCAGCTGGGGACAGGGAAATCAGCCCCAGCATTTT. It yields the protein CASSWGQGNQPQHF. Drawing the rest from reference TRBV5-5 and TRBJ1-5, the complete variable domain is DAGVTQSPTHLIKTRGQQVTLRCSPISGHKSVSWYQQVLGQGPQFIFQYYEKEERGRGNFPDRFSARQFPNYSSELNVNALLLGDSALYLCASSWGQGNQPQHFGDGTRLSIL.

This clonotype has just one count. Given a much more abundant clone one base away, this may be a read error. The chain employs TRBV7-9 and TRBJ2-6, with D possibly TRBD1 on 6 matching bases. Germline CDR1 and CDR2: SEHNR and FQNEAQ (reference sequence). The CDR3 totals 17 residues. Written as DNA, the CDR3 is TGTGCCAGCAGCCCCCCCCAGGGGAGCTCTAGGGCCAACGTCCTGACTTTC. It translates to CASSPPQGSSRANVLTF.

As concerns this clonotype: A read error is possible here, since a much larger clone lies one base away. This rearrangement joins TRBV6-5 to TRBJ2-1; a possible D gene is TRBD1 (6 bases). The CDR3 extends over 16 amino acids. CDR1 and CDR2 from the germline V gene are MNHEY and SVGAGI. V shed 5 bases and J shed 9 bases, with 23 bases lying between them. The CDR3 protein is CASSPTSGTRGSEQFF. The CDR3 bases are TGTGCCAGCAGTCCCACGTCCGGGACAAGGGGCTCTGAGCAGTTCTTC.